The clone carrying this T cell receptor (beta chain) showed up many times. What it binds is unknown. The sample comes from a study of response to subunit inactivated influenza vaccine. Whole-study results and caveats: The authors offered the suggestion that each seasonal influenza vaccination recruits few new T cells.

J gave up 6 bases and V 2 bases, and 6 bases lay outside the gene matches. CDR3 length: 14 residues. CDR1 is MDHEN and CDR2 is SYDVKM in the germline V gene. TCRdb reprocessed the RT-PCR reads with MiXCR, giving one entry per CDR3 protein. The sample records about 480,000 distinct CDR3 sequences, 13% being singletons. This sample comprised PBMCs from blood, obtained roughly 45 days after vaccination. This chain links TRBV28 with TRBJ2-5; 7 bases are a match to TRBD2. This clonotype originated in a man aged 50-59 years who received an inactivated influenza vaccine. CDR3 in amino acids: CASSLGGGMKTQYF. CDR3 in DNA: TGTGCCAGCAGTTTAGGGGGGGGGATGAAGACCCAGTACTTC.